These 3 T cell receptor beta chains were all obtained from the same sample, sequenced in a study of sequential checkpoint blockade in melanoma. Regarding treatment: randomized to nivolumab then ipilimumab (arm A) or the reverse (arm B). Profiled with immunoSEQ multiplex PCR; TCRdb holds only in-frame clones, not every one. The sample includes approximately 20,000 clones, about 28% of them seen just once. Specimen: tumor tissue (inferred from file names), collected from a patient given nivolumab and ipilimumab in sequence. Every receptor here comes from a human donor with melanoma.

V and J are TRBV6-8 and TRBJ2-3; 7 bases fit TRBD2. The CDR3 loop spans 16 amino acids. The ends lost 6 bases at V and 1 base at J; junction bases unmatched: 10. Per germline, CDR1 MNHGY and CDR2 SAAAGT. The CDR3 loop is CASSSKRGGGTDTQYF. The CDR3 region has the DNA TGTGCCAGCAGCTCCAAGCGGGGCGGGGGCACAGATACGCAGTATTTT.

The gene calls are TRBV11-3 and TRBJ2-1; D assignment may be TRBD1 or TRBD2 (6 bases each). The V gene lost 1 base and the J gene lost 9 bases, with 19 bases spanning the gap. CDR1 SGHNT and CDR2 YENEEA come from the germline V gene. This CDR3 contains 16 residues. Here the CDR3 DNA reads TGTGCCAGCAGCTTAGTAGGGGGGCAGAGGGGCGGTGAGCAGTTCTTC. Its translation is CASSLVGGQRGGEQFF.

This clone was picked up a small number of times. This chain connects TRBV15 to TRBJ1-6; D gene uncertain. Germline lookup yields CDR1 LNHNV and CDR2 YYDKDF (reference sequence). V was clipped by 5 bases and J by 9 bases, with 14 bases between them. The CDR3 is 14 residues long. The CDR3, as DNA: TGTGCCACCAGCTCCCGACTTACGAGTTCACCCCTCCACTTT. Its protein product is CATSSRLTSSPLHF.